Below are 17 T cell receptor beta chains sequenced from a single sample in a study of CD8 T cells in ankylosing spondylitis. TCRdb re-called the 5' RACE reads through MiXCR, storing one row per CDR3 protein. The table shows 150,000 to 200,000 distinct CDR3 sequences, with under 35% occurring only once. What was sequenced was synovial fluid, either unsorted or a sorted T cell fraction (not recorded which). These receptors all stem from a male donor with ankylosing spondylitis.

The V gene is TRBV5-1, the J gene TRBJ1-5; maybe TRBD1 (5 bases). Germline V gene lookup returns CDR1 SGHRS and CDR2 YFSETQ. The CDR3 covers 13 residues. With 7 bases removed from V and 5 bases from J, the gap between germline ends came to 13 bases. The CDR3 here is CASAAGIDQPQHF. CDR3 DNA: TGCGCCAGCGCGGCAGGGATCGATCAGCCCCAGCATTTT.

The CDR3 coding sequence is TGCAGCGTTATCAGAGATGGCTACACCTTC. Its protein is CSVIRDGYTF. The gene calls are TRBV29-1 and TRBJ1-2; unclear D gene. The CDR3 runs to 10 residues. Germline V gene lookup returns CDR1 SQVTM and CDR2 ANQGSEA. V gave up 5 bases and J gave up 6 bases, with 7 bases separating them.

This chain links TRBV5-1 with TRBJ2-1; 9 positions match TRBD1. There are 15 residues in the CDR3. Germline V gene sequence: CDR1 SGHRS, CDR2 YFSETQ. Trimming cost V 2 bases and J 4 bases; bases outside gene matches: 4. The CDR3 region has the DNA TGCGCCAGCAGCTTTCTCGGGACAGGGTACAATGAGCAGTTCTTC. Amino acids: CASSFLGTGYNEQFF. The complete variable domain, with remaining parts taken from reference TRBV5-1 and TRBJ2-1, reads KAGVTQTPRYLIKTRGQQVTLSCSPISGHRSVSWYQQTPGQGLQFLFEYFSETQRNKGNFPGRFSGRQFSNSRSEMNVSTLELGDSALYLCASSFLGTGYNEQFFGPGTRLTVL.

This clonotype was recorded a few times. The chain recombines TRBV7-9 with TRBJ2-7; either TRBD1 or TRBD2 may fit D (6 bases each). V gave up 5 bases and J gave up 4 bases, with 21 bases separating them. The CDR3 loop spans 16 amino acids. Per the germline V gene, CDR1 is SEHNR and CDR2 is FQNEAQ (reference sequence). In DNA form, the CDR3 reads TGTGCCAGCAGCGGGCGAGGGGGGTTTAATAGATACGAGCAGTACTTC. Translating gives CASSGRGGFNRYEQYF.

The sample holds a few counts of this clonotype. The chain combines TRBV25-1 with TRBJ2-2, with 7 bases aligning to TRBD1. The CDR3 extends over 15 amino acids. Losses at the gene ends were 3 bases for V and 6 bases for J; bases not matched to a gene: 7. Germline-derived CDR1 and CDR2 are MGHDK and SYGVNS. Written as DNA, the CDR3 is TGTGCCAGCAGTGAGGGACAGCTTAGACCCGGGGAGCTGTTTTTT. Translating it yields CASSEGQLRPGELFF.

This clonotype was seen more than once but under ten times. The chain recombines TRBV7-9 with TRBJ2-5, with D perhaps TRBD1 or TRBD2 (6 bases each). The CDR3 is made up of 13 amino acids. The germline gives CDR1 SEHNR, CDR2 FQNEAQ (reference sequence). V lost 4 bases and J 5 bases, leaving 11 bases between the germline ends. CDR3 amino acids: CASSSGGLETQYF. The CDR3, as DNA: TGTGCCAGCAGCTCCGGGGGCCTGGAGACCCAGTACTTC. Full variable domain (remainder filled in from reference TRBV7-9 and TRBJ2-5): DTGVSQNPRHKITKRGQNVTFRCDPISEHNRLYWYRQTLGQGPEFLTYFQNEAQLEKSRLLSDRFSAERPKGSFSTLEIQRTEQGDSAMYLCASSSGGLETQYFGPGTRLLVL.

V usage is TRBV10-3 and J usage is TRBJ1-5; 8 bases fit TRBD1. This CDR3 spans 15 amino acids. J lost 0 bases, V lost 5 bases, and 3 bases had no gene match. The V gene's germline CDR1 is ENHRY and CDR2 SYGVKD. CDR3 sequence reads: CAISNRGDSNQPQHF. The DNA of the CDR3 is TGTGCCATCAGTAACAGGGGGGATAGCAATCAGCCCCAGCATTTT.

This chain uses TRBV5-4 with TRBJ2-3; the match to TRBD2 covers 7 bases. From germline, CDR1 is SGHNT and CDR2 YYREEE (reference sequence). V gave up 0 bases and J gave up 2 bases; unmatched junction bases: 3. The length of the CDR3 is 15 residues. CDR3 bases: TGTGCCAGCAGCTTGGGGAGCGGGAACACAGATACGCAGTATTTT. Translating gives CASSLGSGNTDTQYF.

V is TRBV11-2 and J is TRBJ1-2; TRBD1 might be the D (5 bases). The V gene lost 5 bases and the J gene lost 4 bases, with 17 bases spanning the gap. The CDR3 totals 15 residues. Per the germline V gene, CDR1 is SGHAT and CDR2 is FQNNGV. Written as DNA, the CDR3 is TGTGCCAGCAGCCCACGGCTAGGGACCCTCTATGGCTACACCTTC. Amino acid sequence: CASSPRLGTLYGYTF.

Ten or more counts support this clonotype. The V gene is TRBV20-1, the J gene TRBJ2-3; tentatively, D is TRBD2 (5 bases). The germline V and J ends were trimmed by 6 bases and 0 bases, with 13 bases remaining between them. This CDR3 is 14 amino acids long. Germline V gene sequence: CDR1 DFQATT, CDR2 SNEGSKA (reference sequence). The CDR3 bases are TGCAGTGCACCCACTAGAACTAGCACAGATACGCAGTATTTT. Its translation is CSAPTRTSTDTQYF.

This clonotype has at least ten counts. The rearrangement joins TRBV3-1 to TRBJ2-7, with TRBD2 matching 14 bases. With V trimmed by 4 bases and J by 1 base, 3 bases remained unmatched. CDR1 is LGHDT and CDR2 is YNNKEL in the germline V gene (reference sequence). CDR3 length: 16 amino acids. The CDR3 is CASSRGLAGGSYEQYF. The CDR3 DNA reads TGTGCCAGCAGCCGAGGACTAGCGGGAGGTTCCTACGAGCAGTACTTC.

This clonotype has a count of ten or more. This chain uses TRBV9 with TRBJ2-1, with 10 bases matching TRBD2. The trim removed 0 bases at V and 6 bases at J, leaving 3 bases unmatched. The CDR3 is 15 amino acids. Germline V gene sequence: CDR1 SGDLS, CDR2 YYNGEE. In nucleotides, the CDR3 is TGTGCCAGCAGCGTAGGACTAGCGGGCCTCAATGAGCAGTTCTTC. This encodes CASSVGLAGLNEQFF.

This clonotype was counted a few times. The chain's CDR3 is CASTVDSLGTYGYTF. The CDR3 coding sequence is TGTGCCAGCACCGTAGACAGCCTTGGTACCTATGGCTACACCTTC. The rearrangement joins TRBV5-5 to TRBJ1-2, with a possible D match to TRBD1 (5 bases). The CDR3 length is 15 residues. The V gene's germline CDR1 is SGHKS and CDR2 YYEKEE (reference sequence). V gave up 6 bases and J gave up 4 bases, with 19 bases separating them.

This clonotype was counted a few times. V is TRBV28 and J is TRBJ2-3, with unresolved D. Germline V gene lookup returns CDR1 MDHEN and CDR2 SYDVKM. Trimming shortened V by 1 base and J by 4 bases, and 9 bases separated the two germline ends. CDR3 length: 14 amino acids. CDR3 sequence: CASSLSGRPDTQYF. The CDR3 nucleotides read TGTGCCAGCAGTTTATCTGGCCGCCCAGATACGCAGTATTTT.

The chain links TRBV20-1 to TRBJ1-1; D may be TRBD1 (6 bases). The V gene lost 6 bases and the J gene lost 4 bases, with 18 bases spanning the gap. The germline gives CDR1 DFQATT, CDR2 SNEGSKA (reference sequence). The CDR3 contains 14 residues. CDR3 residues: CSAPPDSGGTEAFF. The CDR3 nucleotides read TGCAGTGCCCCCCCGGACAGTGGAGGCACTGAAGCTTTCTTT.

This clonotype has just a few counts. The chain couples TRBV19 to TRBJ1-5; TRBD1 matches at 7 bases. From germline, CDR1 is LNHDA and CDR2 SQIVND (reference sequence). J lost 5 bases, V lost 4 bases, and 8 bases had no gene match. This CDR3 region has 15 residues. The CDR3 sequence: CASSTSRDSYQPQHF. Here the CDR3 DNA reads TGTGCCAGTAGTACCTCCCGGGACAGCTATCAGCCCCAGCATTTT.

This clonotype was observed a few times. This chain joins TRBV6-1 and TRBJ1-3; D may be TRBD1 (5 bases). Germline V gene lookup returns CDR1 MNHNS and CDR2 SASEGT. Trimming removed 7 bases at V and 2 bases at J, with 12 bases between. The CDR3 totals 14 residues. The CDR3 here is CASIQGVAGNTIYF. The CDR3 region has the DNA TGTGCCAGCATTCAGGGAGTAGCTGGAAACACCATATATTTT.